The 21 T cell receptor beta chains presented below share a single source sample, sequenced in a study of cytomegalovirus exposure and HLA in healthy donors. With 60 Vbeta and 13 Jbeta primers, the PCR was carried out. Profiling relied on immunoSEQ multiplex PCR, and the TCRdb table lists in-frame clones only, not all of them. Here the sample spans approximately 110,000 clones, around three quarters being singletons. The sequenced material came from PBMCs. These receptors originate from a woman between 18 and 29 years old in good health and CMV-seropositive.

Concerning this clone itself: A read error may produce the germline difference seen at one junction end. The chain is built from TRBV7-9 and TRBJ1-3, with D maybe TRBD1 (5 bases). Germline CDR1 reads SEHNR; CDR2 reads FQNEAQ (reference sequence). The CDR3 extends over 15 amino acids. The CDR3 DNA reads TGTTCCAGCAGACCTGGGAGGGGAGCTGGAAACACCATATATTTT. Amino acids: CSSRPGRGAGNTIYF.

The chain carries TRBV2 and TRBJ2-7; 9 bases line up with TRBD1. The CDR3 runs 14 residues. CDR1 SNHLY and CDR2 FYNNEI come from the germline V gene. V was clipped by 6 bases and J by 2 bases; unmatched bases: 5. CDR3 amino acids: CASRAGQGPYEQYF. As DNA, the CDR3 is TGTGCCAGCAGGGCGGGACAGGGACCCTACGAGCAGTACTTC.

This sequence joins TRBV7-6 and TRBJ2-2, with no clear D. The CDR3 sequence is 14 residues long. Germline V gives CDR1 SGHVS, CDR2 FNYEAQ. With 3 bases removed from V and 0 bases from J, the gap between germline ends came to 5 bases. Written as DNA, the CDR3 is TGTGCCAGCAGCTTTAATGCGAACACCGGGGAGCTGTTTTTT. Translation gives CASSFNANTGELFF. The full variable domain, in which reference TRBV7-6 and TRBJ2-2 provide the parts outside the CDR3, is GAGVSQSPRYKVTKRGQDVALRCDPISGHVSLYWYRQALGQGPEFLTYFNYEAQQDKSGLPNDRFSAERPEGSISTLTIQRTEQRDSAMYRCASSFNANTGELFFGEGSRLTVL.

The chain is built from TRBV9 and TRBJ2-1, with D tentatively TRBD2 (6 bases). The CDR3 runs 13 residues. Looked up from germline, CDR1 is SGDLS and CDR2 is YYNGEE. V was cut by 0 bases and J by 9 bases, with 10 bases left in between. The CDR3 is CASSVGDGGEQFF. CDR3 sequence (DNA): TGTGCCAGCAGCGTAGGAGACGGGGGTGAGCAGTTCTTC.

CDR3 nucleotides: TGCGCCAGCAGCTGGGGCGGAGACGGTGAAAAACTGTTTTTT. Amino acid sequence: CASSWGGDGEKLFF. This rearrangement joins TRBV5-1 to TRBJ1-4; weak D call: TRBD1 (5 bases). The germline V and J ends were trimmed by 3 bases and 7 bases, with 13 bases remaining between them. The CDR3 covers 14 residues. Germline CDR1 is SGHRS and CDR2 is YFSETQ.

This sequence joins TRBV19 and TRBJ2-1, with TRBD2 matching 8 bases. The CDR3 runs 16 residues. Germline V lookup: CDR1 LNHDA, CDR2 SQIVND (reference sequence). V lost 7 bases and J lost 4; bases outside the gene matches: 12. The CDR3 DNA reads as TGTGCCAGTACCCTGCCGGGACTAGGCGGATACAATGAGCAGTTCTTC. Translating gives CASTLPGLGGYNEQFF.

The V gene is TRBV7-9, the J gene TRBJ2-7; D might be TRBD2 (6 bases). Germline V gene data show CDR1 as SEHNR and CDR2 as FQNEAQ (reference sequence). V was cut by 1 base and J by 9 bases, with 10 bases left in between. CDR3 length: 12 amino acids. The CDR3 region is CASSLELGGQYF. The DNA for the CDR3 is TGTGCCAGCAGCTTAGAGTTGGGGGGGCAGTACTTC.

This clone was seen more than once but under ten times. The J gene is TRBJ1-2, the V gene TRBV6-5; possible D gene TRBD1, 5 bases. Germline-derived CDR1 and CDR2 are MNHEY and SVGAGI. Trimming cost V 4 bases and J 6 bases, with 12 bases left between them. This CDR3 is 13 amino acids long. CDR3 loop: CASSSFGADGYTF. The DNA for the CDR3 is TGTGCCAGCAGTTCTTTTGGGGCTGATGGCTACACCTTC.

The chain has TRBV28 and TRBJ1-1, with 9 bases lining up with TRBD1. Germline V CDR1 and CDR2: MDHEN, SYDVKM. The CDR3 extends over 14 amino acids. The V and J ends lost 0 bases and 5 bases, in that order; junction bases with no gene match: 1. The CDR3 spells CASSLWGTGTEAFF. CDR3 bases: TGTGCCAGCAGTTTATGGGGGACAGGGACTGAAGCTTTCTTT.

J is TRBJ2-5 and V is TRBV7-3; 10 positions agree with TRBD2. J lost 1 base, V lost 3 bases, and 5 bases had no gene match. CDR1 is SGHTA and CDR2 is FQGTGA in the germline V gene. There are 16 residues in the CDR3. The chain's CDR3 is CASSFSSGGSQETQYF. CDR3 nucleotide sequence: TGTGCCAGCAGCTTCTCTAGCGGGGGAAGCCAAGAGACCCAGTACTTC. Full variable domain (remainder filled in from reference TRBV7-3 and TRBJ2-5): GAGVSQTPSNKVTEKGKYVELRCDPISGHTALYWYRQSLGQGPEFLIYFQGTGAADDSGLPNDRFFAVRPEGSVSTLKIQRTERGDSAVYLCASSFSSGGSQETQYFGPGTRLLVL.

The chain joins TRBV7-9 to TRBJ2-7; TRBD1 agrees at 7 bases. The germline gives CDR1 SEHNR, CDR2 FQNEAQ (reference sequence). The CDR3 covers 19 residues. V was pared by 0 bases and J by 3 bases, with 17 bases of the junction left unmatched. The CDR3 loop is CASSLAGRGTVIPYYEQYF. The DNA of the CDR3 is TGTGCCAGCAGCTTAGCGGGCAGGGGGACAGTAATTCCTTACTACGAGCAGTACTTC.

The rearrangement uses TRBV4-1 and TRBJ1-4, with D possibly being TRBD1 (5 bases). Looked up from germline, CDR1 is MGHRA and CDR2 is YSYEKL. V was clipped by 1 base and J by 8 bases, with 14 bases between them. The CDR3 is 15 amino acids. DNA for the CDR3: TGCGCCAGCAGCCAAGTTTGGCAGGGTGGGGAAAAACTGTTTTTT. It codes for CASSQVWQGGEKLFF.

The chain recombines TRBV28 with TRBJ2-5; D is unresolved. The V end lost 4 bases, the J end lost 2 bases, and 11 bases lay between the germline ends. The germline CDR1 and CDR2 sequences are MDHEN and SYDVKM. The CDR3 covers 14 residues. CDR3 protein: CASSSPFVQETQYF. The CDR3 nucleotides are TGTGCCAGCAGTTCCCCCTTTGTGCAAGAGACCCAGTACTTC.

This chain connects TRBV5-1 to TRBJ2-3; D not resolved. The CDR3 is 14 amino acids. Germline V gives CDR1 SGHRS, CDR2 YFSETQ. Between the trimmed V and J ends, which lost 1 base and 2 bases, there was a span of 8 bases. The CDR3 region is CASSLSSVTDTQYF. For the CDR3, the DNA is TGCGCCAGCAGCTTGTCGTCGGTCACAGATACGCAGTATTTT.

The chain employs TRBV5-5 and TRBJ2-7; 7 positions agree with TRBD1. There are 15 residues in the CDR3. Germline V gives CDR1 SGHKS, CDR2 YYEKEE (reference sequence). The V and J ends lost 4 bases and 3 bases, in that order; junction bases with no gene match: 10. The chain's CDR3 is CASSLTGTAVYEQYF. The CDR3 DNA sequence: TGTGCCAGCAGCCTGACCGGGACAGCCGTCTACGAGCAGTACTTC.

The CDR3: CASRLEGANEKLFF. The CDR3 DNA sequence: TGCGCCAGCCGTTTGGAGGGAGCTAATGAAAAACTGTTTTTT. The chain uses TRBV5-1 and TRBJ1-4, with no clear D. Trimming stripped 7 bases from V and 3 bases from J, with 13 bases between. CDR3 length equals 14 residues. The V gene's germline CDR1 is SGHRS and CDR2 YFSETQ.

The chain is built from TRBV27 and TRBJ1-1; possibly TRBD1 for D (6 bases). The ends were cut back, 8 bases at V and 4 bases at J, with 20 bases in the middle. The CDR3 is 15 amino acids. Germline V gives CDR1 MNHEY, CDR2 SMNVEV (reference sequence). CDR3 nucleotides: TGTGCCAGCGGAACCTCTCAGGGGAGGGTCACTGAAGCTTTCTTT. Its protein is CASGTSQGRVTEAFF.

V and J are TRBV7-8 and TRBJ1-2; D is ambiguous. Per germline, CDR1 SGHVS and CDR2 FQNEAQ. Between the trimmed V and J ends, which lost 4 bases and 5 bases, there was a span of 14 bases. The CDR3 contains 14 residues. The CDR3 coding sequence is TGTGCCAGCAGCTCAAACGGCCGGGGATATGGCTACACCTTC. Translation gives CASSSNGRGYGYTF.

CDR3 loop: CASSQGGYYEQYF. In DNA form, the CDR3 reads TGTGCCAGCAGCCAGGGCGGATACTACGAGCAGTACTTC. The chain links TRBV5-4 to TRBJ2-7; D is possibly TRBD1 (5 bases). V was trimmed by 4 bases and J by 3 bases, leaving 11 bases between them. Per the germline V gene, CDR1 is SGHNT and CDR2 is YYREEE (reference sequence). This CDR3 spans 13 amino acids.

V gene TRBV9 combines with J gene TRBJ2-6; D call uncertain. The CDR3 has 15 amino acids. Trimming stripped 1 base from V and 2 bases from J, with 7 bases between. In germline, CDR1 is SGDLS, CDR2 YYNGEE. CDR3 in DNA: TGTGCCAGCAGCGTATCGGGTACTGGGGCCAACGTCCTGACTTTC. This translates into CASSVSGTGANVLTF.

A few counts support this clone. CDR3 nucleotides: TGTGCCTGGAGGAACAGGGGTTGGACTGAAGCTTTCTTT. It codes for CAWRNRGWTEAFF. The gene calls are TRBV30 and TRBJ1-1; 7 positions agree with TRBD1. Germline lookup yields CDR1 GTSNPN and CDR2 SVGIG (reference sequence). J was trimmed by 5 bases and V by 3 bases; bases with no gene match: 6. This CDR3 contains 13 residues.